This is a list of T cell receptor beta chains from one sample in a study of T-cell memory formation after mild COVID-19. A single record per CDR3 protein comes from TCRdb applying MiXCR to the 5' RACE reads. The table shows nearly 250,000 distinct CDR3 sequences, with approximately 15% occurring only once. The sample consisted of PBMCs or a T cell subset sorted from them (not recorded which). The receptors were sampled from an adult woman who had mild COVID-19 (a few samples of this study predate the infection). Cell type and time point are not known. The conserved cysteine and the conserved F or W are not part of the CDR3 here. Each record gives: J gene, clone size, V gene, CDR3 protein. Clone size appears in some rows only: once, few, many, or a class for an expanded clone.

TRBJ1-1	NA	TRBV5-1	ASSLRAGKTGAEAF
TRBJ2-7	few	TRBV3-1	ASSSDLSSFYEQY
TRBJ2-1	few	TRBV12-3/TRBV12-4	ASSWPGRHYNEQF
TRBJ1-1	few	TRBV18	ASSPVYGDNTEAF
TRBJ2-7	few	TRBV5-4	ASTVGQGQYEQY
TRBJ2-1	NA	TRBV6-1	ASSGLASVSYNEQF
TRBJ2-1	NA	TRBV11-3	ASSYISGGQF
TRBJ1-2	few	TRBV25-1	ASSMGQLYGYT
TRBJ2-7	NA	TRBV4-1	ASSQDPGVGQFYEQY
TRBJ2-6	NA	TRBV6-6	ASSYYLGRDPSGANVLT
TRBJ2-5	NA	TRBV27	ASSLSKVQEQETQY
TRBJ1-5	NA	TRBV10-3	AISATGGWQPQH
TRBJ1-2	few	TRBV20-1	SASYPGTGSGGYT
TRBJ2-1	few	TRBV3-1	ASSQASGNEQF
TRBJ2-7	NA	TRBV6-1	ASSEATDRFHYEQY
TRBJ2-5	few	TRBV5-6	ASSLLGGTADDRETQY
TRBJ2-6	NA	TRBV5-1	ASTAQASSGANVLT
TRBJ1-1	many	TRBV6-5	ASNLITRDTEAF
TRBJ1-2	few	TRBV4-1	ASSQDLADRGDGYT